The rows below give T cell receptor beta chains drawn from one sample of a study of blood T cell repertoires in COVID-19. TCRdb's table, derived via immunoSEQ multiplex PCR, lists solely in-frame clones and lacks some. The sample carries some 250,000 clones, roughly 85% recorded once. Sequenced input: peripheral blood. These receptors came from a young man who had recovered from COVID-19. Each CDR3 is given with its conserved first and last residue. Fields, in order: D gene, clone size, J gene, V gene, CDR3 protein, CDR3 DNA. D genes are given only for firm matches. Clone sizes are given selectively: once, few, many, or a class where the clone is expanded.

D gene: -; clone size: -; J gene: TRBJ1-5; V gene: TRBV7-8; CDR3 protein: CASSLESRQRQPQHF; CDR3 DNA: TGTGCCAGCAGCTTAGAGAGTAGACAGCGCCAGCCCCAGCATTTT
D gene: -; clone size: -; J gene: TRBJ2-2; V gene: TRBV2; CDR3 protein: CASGGYNTGELFF; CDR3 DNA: TGTGCCAGCGGGGGGTATAACACCGGGGAGCTGTTTTTT
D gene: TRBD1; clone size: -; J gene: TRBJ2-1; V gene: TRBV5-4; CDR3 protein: CASSSKGAGYNEQFF; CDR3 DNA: TGTGCCAGCAGCTCCAAGGGGGCTGGGTACAATGAGCAGTTCTTC
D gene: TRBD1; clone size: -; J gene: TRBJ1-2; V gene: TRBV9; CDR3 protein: CASSSTGGGNYGYTF; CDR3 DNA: TGTGCCAGCAGCTCAACAGGGGGCGGGAACTATGGCTACACCTTC
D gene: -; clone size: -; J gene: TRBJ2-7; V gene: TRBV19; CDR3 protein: CASSIAHPGMVNEQYF; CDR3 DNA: TGTGCCAGTAGTATAGCCCATCCGGGAATGGTCAACGAGCAGTACTTC
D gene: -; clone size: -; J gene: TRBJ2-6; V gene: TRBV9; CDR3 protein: CASSNSLSGANVLTF; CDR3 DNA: TGTGCCAGCAGCAATAGTCTCTCTGGGGCCAACGTCCTGACTTTC
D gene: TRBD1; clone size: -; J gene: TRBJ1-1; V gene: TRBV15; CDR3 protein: CATSVTGGRTEAFF; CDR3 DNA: TGTGCCACCAGCGTGACAGGGGGCCGAACTGAAGCTTTCTTT
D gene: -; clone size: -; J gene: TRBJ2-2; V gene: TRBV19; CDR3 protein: CASSQIGELFF; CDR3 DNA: TGTGCCAGTAGCCAAATCGGGGAGCTGTTTTTT
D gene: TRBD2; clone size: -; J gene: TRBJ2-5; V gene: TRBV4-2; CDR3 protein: CASSLDSGSWTQYF; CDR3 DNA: TGTGCCAGCAGCCTTGATAGCGGGTCCTGGACCCAGTACTTC
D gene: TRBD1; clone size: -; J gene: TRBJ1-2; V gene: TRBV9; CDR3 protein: CASSARDRGDFGYTF; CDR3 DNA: TGTGCCAGCAGCGCCCGGGACAGAGGCGACTTTGGCTACACCTTC
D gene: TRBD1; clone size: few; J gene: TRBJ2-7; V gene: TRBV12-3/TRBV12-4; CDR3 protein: CASSPHRGRWQYF; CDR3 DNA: TGTGCCAGCAGCCCCCACAGGGGGAGATGGCAGTACTTC
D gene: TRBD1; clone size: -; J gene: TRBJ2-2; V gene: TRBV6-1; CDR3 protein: CASSEAPWDRIYTGELFF; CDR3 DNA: TGTGCCAGCAGTGAAGCCCCTTGGGACAGGATATACACCGGGGAGCTGTTTTTT
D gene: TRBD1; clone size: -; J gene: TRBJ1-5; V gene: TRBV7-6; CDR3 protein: CASSQGQDFAPQHF; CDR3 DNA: TGTGCCAGCAGCCAGGGACAGGACTTCGCGCCCCAGCATTTT
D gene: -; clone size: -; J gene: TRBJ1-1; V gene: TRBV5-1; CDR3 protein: CASSPTGLGAFF; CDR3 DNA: TGCGCCAGCAGCCCCACTGGGCTTGGGGCTTTCTTT
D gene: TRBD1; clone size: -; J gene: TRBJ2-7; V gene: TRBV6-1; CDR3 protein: CASSDAGTGHYEQYF; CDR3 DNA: TGTGCCAGCAGTGACGCCGGGACAGGGCACTACGAGCAGTACTTC
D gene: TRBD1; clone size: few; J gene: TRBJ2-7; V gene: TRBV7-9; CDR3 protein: CATQRGQSSYEQYF; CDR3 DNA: TGTGCCACCCAACGGGGACAGAGCTCCTACGAGCAGTACTTC
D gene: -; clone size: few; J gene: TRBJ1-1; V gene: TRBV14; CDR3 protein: CASSQWQNTEAFF; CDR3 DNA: TGTGCCAGCAGCCAATGGCAGAACACTGAAGCTTTCTTT
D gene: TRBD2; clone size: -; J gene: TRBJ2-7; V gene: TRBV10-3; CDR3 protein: CAISEKRGSYEQYF; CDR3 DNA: TGTGCCATCAGTGAAAAGCGGGGCTCCTACGAGCAGTACTTC
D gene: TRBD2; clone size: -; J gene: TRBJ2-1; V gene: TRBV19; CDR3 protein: CASSIGILRGVLYNEQFF; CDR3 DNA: TGTGCCAGTAGTATCGGGATACTACGGGGGGTTCTTTACAATGAGCAGTTCTTC
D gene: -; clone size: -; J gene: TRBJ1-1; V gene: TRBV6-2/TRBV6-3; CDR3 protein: CASSYGRAIGTEAFF; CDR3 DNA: TGTGCCAGCAGTTACGGCAGGGCTATAGGCACTGAAGCTTTCTTT
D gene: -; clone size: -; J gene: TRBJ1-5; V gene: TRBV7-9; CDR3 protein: CASSFREDQPQHF; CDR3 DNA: TGTGCCAGCAGCTTCAGGGAGGATCAGCCCCAGCATTTT
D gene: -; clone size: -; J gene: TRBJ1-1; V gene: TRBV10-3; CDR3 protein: CAMRDGVLNTEAFF; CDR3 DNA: TGTGCCATGCGGGACGGAGTACTGAACACTGAAGCTTTCTTT
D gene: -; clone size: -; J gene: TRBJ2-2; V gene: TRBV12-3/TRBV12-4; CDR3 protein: CASSFAVGELFF; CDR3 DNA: TGTGCCAGCAGTTTCGCGGTCGGAGAGCTGTTTTTT
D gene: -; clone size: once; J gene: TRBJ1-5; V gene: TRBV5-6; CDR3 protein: CASSLQDQPQHF; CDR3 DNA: TGTGCCAGCAGCCTACAGGATCAGCCCCAGCATTTT
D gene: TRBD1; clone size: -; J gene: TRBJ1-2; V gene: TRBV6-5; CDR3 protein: CASRNTGGGYGYTF; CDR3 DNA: TGTGCCAGCAGAAATACAGGGGGCGGCTATGGCTACACCTTC
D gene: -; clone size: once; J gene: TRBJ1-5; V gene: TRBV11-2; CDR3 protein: CASSLRTWGYSNQPQHF; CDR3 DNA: TGTGCCAGCAGCTTAAGGACTTGGGGTTATAGCAATCAGCCCCAGCATTTT
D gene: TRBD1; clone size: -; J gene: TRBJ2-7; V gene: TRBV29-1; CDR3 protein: CSATPRDRAYEQYF; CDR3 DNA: TGCAGCGCAACACCCCGGGACAGAGCCTACGAGCAGTACTTC
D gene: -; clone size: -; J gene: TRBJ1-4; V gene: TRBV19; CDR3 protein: CASTGQSYGTNEKLFF; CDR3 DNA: TGTGCCAGTACCGGACAGAGCTATGGGACTAATGAAAAACTGTTTTTT
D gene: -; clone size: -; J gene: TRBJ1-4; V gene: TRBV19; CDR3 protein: CASNPSGGGRLNEKLFF; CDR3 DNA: TGTGCCAGCAACCCAAGTGGCGGGGGAAGGCTCAATGAAAAACTGTTTTTT
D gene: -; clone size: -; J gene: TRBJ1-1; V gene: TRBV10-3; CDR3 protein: CAISERQVKSFF; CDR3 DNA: TGTGCCATCAGTGAGCGTCAGGTCAAATCTTTCTTT
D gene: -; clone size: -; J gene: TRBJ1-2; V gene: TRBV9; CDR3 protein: CASSVAGVNGYTF; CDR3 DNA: TGTGCCAGCAGCGTAGCCGGAGTGAATGGCTACACCTTC
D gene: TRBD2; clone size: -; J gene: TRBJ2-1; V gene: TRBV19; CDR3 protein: CASSIGGREGNEQFF; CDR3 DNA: TGTGCCAGTAGTATAGGGGGCAGGGAGGGTAATGAGCAGTTCTTC
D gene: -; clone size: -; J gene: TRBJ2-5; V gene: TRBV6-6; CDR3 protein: CASSYGRAGPKTQYF; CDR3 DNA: TGTGCCAGCAGTTACGGGAGAGCCGGACCGAAGACCCAGTACTTC
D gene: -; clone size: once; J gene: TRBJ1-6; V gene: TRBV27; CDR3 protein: CASSLAPRQNNSPLHF; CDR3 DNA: TGTGCCAGCAGTCTGGCCCCGAGGCAGAATAATTCACCCCTCCACTTT
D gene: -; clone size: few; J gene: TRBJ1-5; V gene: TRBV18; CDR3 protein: CASSPRGGGNQPQHF; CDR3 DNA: TGTGCCAGCTCACCACGGGGAGGGGGCAATCAGCCCCAGCATTTT
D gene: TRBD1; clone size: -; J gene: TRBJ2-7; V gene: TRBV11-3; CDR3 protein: CASSSGLRDRGTYEQYF; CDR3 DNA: TGTGCCAGCAGCTCGGGCCTCCGGGACAGGGGCACCTACGAGCAGTACTTC
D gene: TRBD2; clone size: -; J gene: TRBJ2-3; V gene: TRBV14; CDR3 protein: CASSQDSGARDTQYF; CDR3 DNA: TGTGCCAGCAGCCAAGATAGCGGGGCAAGAGATACGCAGTATTTT